Below, 7 T cell receptor beta chains from the same sample are listed, as sequenced in a study of CD8 T cells in Susac syndrome. Random-hexamer reverse transcription was applied to about 0.45 to 1 ug RNA. MiXCR was run by TCRdb on the immunoSEQ multiplex PCR reads, yielding one entry per CDR3 protein. The table records about 200,000 distinct CDR3 sequences, 90% to 96% of them present only once. Sequencing was performed on CD4+ T cells from PBMCs. These receptor sequences come from a human donor with multiple sclerosis.

This clonotype was picked up one time. The chain couples TRBV30 to TRBJ2-5; possible D gene TRBD1, 5 bases. V lost 7 bases and J 5 bases, leaving 20 bases between the germline ends. CDR1 GTSNPN and CDR2 SVGIG come from the germline V gene (reference sequence). The CDR3 runs 14 residues. In DNA, the CDR3 is TGTGCCTTGCAAAAAGGGGCCGCCCAGGAGACCCAGTACTTC. This encodes CALQKGAAQETQYF.

The chain combines TRBV7-3 with TRBJ1-6; TRBD1 agrees at 8 bases. The CDR3 is 16 residues long. CDR1 and CDR2 from the germline V gene are SGHTA and FQGTGA. Trimming at V came to 2 bases and at J to 9 bases, leaving 9 bases not matched to a gene. CDR3 bases: TGTGCCAGCAGCTTAGCTGGACAGGGAGGCGGTTCACCCCTCCACTTT. This codes for CASSLAGQGGGSPLHF.

This clonotype is a singleton in its sample. The J gene is TRBJ2-7, the V gene TRBV20-1; TRBD1 or TRBD2 may be the D gene (5 bases each). This CDR3 has 16 residues. Trimming took off 2 bases at V and 0 bases at J, with 17 bases between the two ends. Germline V gene data show CDR1 as DFQATT and CDR2 as SNEGSKA (reference sequence). The CDR3: CSARIGTGLSSYEQYF. The DNA for the CDR3 is TGCAGTGCTAGAATAGGCACAGGACTGAGCTCCTACGAGCAGTACTTC.

This clonotype was seen just once. The chain has TRBV7-9 and TRBJ2-7; D unclear. V was shortened by 9 bases and J by 4 bases, with 16 bases between the two germline ends. The length of the CDR3 is 13 residues. Germline-derived CDR1 and CDR2 are SEHNR and FQNEAQ (reference sequence). The CDR3 DNA follows: TGTGCCAGTTCACCCTCTTCGGTTTACGAGCAGTACTTC. Its protein is CASSPSSVYEQYF. Full variable domain (rest looked up from reference TRBV7-9 and TRBJ2-7): DTGVSQNPRHKITKRGQNVTFRCDPISEHNRLYWYRQTLGQGPEFLTYFQNEAQLEKSRLLSDRFSAERPKGSFSTLEIQRTEQGDSAMYLCASSPSSVYEQYFGPGTRLTVT.

The chain employs TRBV7-9 and TRBJ1-2, with D uncertain. Germline CDR1 is SEHNR and CDR2 is FQNEAQ (reference sequence). Trimming took off 2 bases at V and 4 bases at J, with 11 bases between the two ends. The length of the CDR3 is 14 residues. The CDR3: CASSLYAESYGYTF. The CDR3 DNA is TGTGCCAGCAGCTTATATGCAGAGAGCTATGGCTACACCTTC.

The chain combines TRBV27 with TRBJ1-2, with 11 positions matching TRBD1. The ends lost 5 bases at V and 5 bases at J; junction bases unmatched: 10. The CDR3 consists of 16 residues. CDR1 MNHEY and CDR2 SMNVEV come from the germline V gene (reference sequence). CDR3 amino acids: CASSLDGTGGWYGYTF. CDR3 DNA sequence: TGTGCCAGCAGTCTGGACGGGACAGGGGGTTGGTATGGCTACACCTTC.

This clonotype was seen a single time. The CDR3 loop reads CASTPMSTDTQYF. DNA for the CDR3: TGTGCCAGCACCCCCATGAGCACAGATACGCAGTATTTT. The rearrangement uses TRBV11-3 and TRBJ2-3; D is uncertain. This CDR3 contains 13 residues. Germline lookup yields CDR1 SGHNT and CDR2 YENEEA. V was pared by 7 bases and J by 0 bases, with 8 bases between.